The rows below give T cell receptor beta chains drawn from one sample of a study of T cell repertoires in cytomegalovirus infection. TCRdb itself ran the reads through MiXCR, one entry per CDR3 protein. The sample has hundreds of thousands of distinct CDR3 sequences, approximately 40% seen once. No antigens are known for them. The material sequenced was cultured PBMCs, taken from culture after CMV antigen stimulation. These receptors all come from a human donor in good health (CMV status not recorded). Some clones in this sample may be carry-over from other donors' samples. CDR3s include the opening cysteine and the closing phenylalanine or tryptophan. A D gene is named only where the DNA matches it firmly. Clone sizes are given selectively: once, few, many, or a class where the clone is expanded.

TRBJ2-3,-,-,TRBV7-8,TGTGCCAGCAGCTTAGCCCCTGGGACTCGCACAGATACGCAGTATTTT,CASSLAPGTRTDTQYF
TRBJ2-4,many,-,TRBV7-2,TGTGCCAGCAAAGAACGCCTGGCCAAAAACATTCAGTACTTC,CASKERLAKNIQYF
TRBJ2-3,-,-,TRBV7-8,TGTGCCAGCAGCCGCTCCGTTTCCGCCACAGATACGCAGTATTTT,CASSRSVSATDTQYF
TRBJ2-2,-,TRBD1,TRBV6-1,TGTGCCAGCAGTACGGGCCCGGGACAGGTGAACACCGGGGAGCTGTTTTTT,CASSTGPGQVNTGELFF
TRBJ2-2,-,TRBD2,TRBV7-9,TGTGCCAGCAGCCCTCGAGCGGGGGCGGACGGGGAGCTGTTTTTT,CASSPRAGADGELFF
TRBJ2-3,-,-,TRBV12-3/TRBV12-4,TGTGCCAGCACCCCCGGTTATACGCAGTATTTT,CASTPGYTQYF
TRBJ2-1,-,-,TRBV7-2,TGTGCCAGCAGCCCCCCCCACTACAATGAGCAGTTCTTC,CASSPPHYNEQFF
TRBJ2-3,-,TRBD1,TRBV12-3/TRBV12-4,TGTGCCAGCAGTTTCAGCGAGGACAGGGGGCCAGATACGCAGTATTTT,CASSFSEDRGPDTQYF
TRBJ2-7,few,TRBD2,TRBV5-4,TGTGCCAGCAGAAGTTGGGGGGGACCATTATACGAGCAGTACTTC,CASRSWGGPLYEQYF
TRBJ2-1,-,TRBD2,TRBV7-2,TGTGCCAGCAGCGTAAAGACTAGCGGGAACTCCTACAATGAGCAGTTCTTC,CASSVKTSGNSYNEQFF
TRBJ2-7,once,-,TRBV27,TGTGCCAGCGGAAGGTACTCCTACGAGCAGTACTTC,CASGRYSYEQYF
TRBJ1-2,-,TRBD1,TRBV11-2,TGTGCCAGCAGCTTAACAGGGGGCTTGTATGGCTACACCTTC,CASSLTGGLYGYTF
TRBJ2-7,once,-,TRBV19,TGTGCCAGTAGTGCTGGACAGCCCTTGACCTTCTCCTACGAGCAGTACTTC,CASSAGQPLTFSYEQYF
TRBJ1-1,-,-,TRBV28,TGTGCCAGCAGTTCCAACCCGGGACGGATGAACACTGAAGCTTTCTTT,CASSSNPGRMNTEAFF
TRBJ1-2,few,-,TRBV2,TGTGCCAGCAGTTACAGGACCTTCTATGGCTACACCTTC,CASSYRTFYGYTF
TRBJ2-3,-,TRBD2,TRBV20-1,TGCAGCCCGAAGGGGGGGACTAGCGGGAGTGGAGCAGATACGCAGTATTTT,CSPKGGTSGSGADTQYF
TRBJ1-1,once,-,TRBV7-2,TGTGCCAGCAGCCCTCCCTACGACCCGAACACTGAAGCTTTCTTT,CASSPPYDPNTEAFF
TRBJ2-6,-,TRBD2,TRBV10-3,TGTGCCATCAGTGAATCGGTAGCGGGGGGCTCTGGGGCCAACGTCCTGACTTTC,CAISESVAGGSGANVLTF
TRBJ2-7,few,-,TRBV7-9,TGTGCCAGCAGCGACTCAGGGATTCCCTACGAGCAGTACTTC,CASSDSGIPYEQYF
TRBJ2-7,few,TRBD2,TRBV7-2,TGTGCCAGCAGCTTAGGCGGGACTAGCGGGACAAAGCAGTACTTC,CASSLGGTSGTKQYF
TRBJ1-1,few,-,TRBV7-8,TGTGCCAGCAGCCCAAGCCGATGGATGAACACTGAAGCTTTCTTT,CASSPSRWMNTEAFF
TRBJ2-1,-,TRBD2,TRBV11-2,TGTGCCAGCAGCAAGGGACTAGCGGGATTGTTCAATGAGCAGTTCTTC,CASSKGLAGLFNEQFF
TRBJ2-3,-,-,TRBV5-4,TGTGCCACCAAAGCGGGTACTAGCACAGATACGCAGTATTTT,CATKAGTSTDTQYF
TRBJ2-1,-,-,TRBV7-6,TGTGCCAGCAGCTTAGCGCCAGTCTACAATGAGCAGTTCTTC,CASSLAPVYNEQFF
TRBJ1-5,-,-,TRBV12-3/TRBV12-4,TGTGCCAGCAGTATCTCGGGTTGGGATCAGCCCCAGCATTTT,CASSISGWDQPQHF
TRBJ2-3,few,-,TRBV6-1,TGTGCCAGCAGATGGGACCGGGACTCCACAGATACGCAGTATTTT,CASRWDRDSTDTQYF
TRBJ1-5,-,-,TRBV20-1,TGCAGTGCTTTGCGTCAGGGTGGGAGGCAGCCCCAGCATTTT,CSALRQGGRQPQHF
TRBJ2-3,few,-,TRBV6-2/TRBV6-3,TGTGCCACTACCGGGACGACGACGGATACGCAGTATTTT,CATTGTTTDTQYF
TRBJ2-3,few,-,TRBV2,TGTGCCAGCAGTGAAGATGGGGACCCTAACACAGATACGCAGTATTTT,CASSEDGDPNTDTQYF
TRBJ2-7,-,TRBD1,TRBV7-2,TGTGCCAGCAACCCGACAGGGGCGTCCTACGAGCAGTACTTC,CASNPTGASYEQYF
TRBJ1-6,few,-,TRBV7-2,TGTGCCAGCAGCTCCCTCGGGGTACCCCTCCACTTT,CASSSLGVPLHF
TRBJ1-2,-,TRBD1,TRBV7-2,TGTGCCAGCAGCCCAAGGACAGGGACGTTGGGTGGCTACACCTTC,CASSPRTGTLGGYTF
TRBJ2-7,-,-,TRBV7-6,TGTGCCAGCAGCGAATATGGAGGTAGCTCCTACGAGCAGTACTTC,CASSEYGGSSYEQYF
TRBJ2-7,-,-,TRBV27,TGTGCCAGCAGTTTAAAGAACACCGACCTCTCCTACGAGCAGTACTTC,CASSLKNTDLSYEQYF
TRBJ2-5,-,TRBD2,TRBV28,TGTGCCAGCAGTTCCCCCGGGACTAGTGGGGAGACCCAGTACTTC,CASSSPGTSGETQYF
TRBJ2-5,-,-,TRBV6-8,TGTGCCAGCAGTTACTCTAGGCTGGGGGAGACCCAGTACTTC,CASSYSRLGETQYF
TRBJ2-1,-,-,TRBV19,TGTGCCAGTAGTCCCCTCGCCGGTGAGCAGTTCTTC,CASSPLAGEQFF
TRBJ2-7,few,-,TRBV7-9,TGTGCCAGCAGCTTACTCAGCAGGGAAGCGGCGCAGTACTTC,CASSLLSREAAQYF
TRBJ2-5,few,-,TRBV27,TGTGCCAGCAGTTTCAAGGAATCGGGCGACCAAGAGACCCAGTACTTC,CASSFKESGDQETQYF
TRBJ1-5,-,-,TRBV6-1,TGTGCCAGCAGTGAGAACAGGGTTTCCAATCAGCCCCAGCATTTT,CASSENRVSNQPQHF
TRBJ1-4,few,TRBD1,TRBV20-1,TGCAGTGCTAGAGTCGGGACAGGGGTATATGAAAAACTGTTTTTT,CSARVGTGVYEKLFF
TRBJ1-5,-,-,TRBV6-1,TGTGCCAGCAGTGAAGAAGGCGGGATCAATCAGCCCCAGCATTTT,CASSEEGGINQPQHF
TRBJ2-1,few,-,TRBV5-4,TGTGCCAGCAGCTTGTTGGTGGGTTCCAATGAGCAGTTCTTC,CASSLLVGSNEQFF
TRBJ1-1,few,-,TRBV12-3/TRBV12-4,TGTGCCAGCAGGGTCCCAGGGTTGCCTGAAGCTTTCTTT,CASRVPGLPEAFF
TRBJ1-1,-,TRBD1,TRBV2,TGTGCCAGCAGTGGGACAGGGAATGAAGCTTTCTTT,CASSGTGNEAFF
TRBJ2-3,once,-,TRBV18,TGTGCCAGCTCACCGCTCTTCGGCAGACCCACAGATACGCAGTATTTT,CASSPLFGRPTDTQYF